This T cell receptor beta chain was profiled in a study of blood T cell repertoires in COVID-19. Profiling relied on immunoSEQ multiplex PCR, and the TCRdb table lists in-frame clones only, not all of them. The profile shows 55,000 to 70,000 clones, 88% of them singletons. Germline CDR1 SGHRS, CDR2 YFSETQ. After removal of 0 bases from V and 4 bases from J, the junction contained 4 bases not matched to a gene. CDR3 length: 15 amino acids. This clone is a singleton in its sample. This TCR derives from a woman between 40 and 55 years old who had recovered from COVID-19. Sequenced input: PBMCs or T cells enriched from blood (not recorded which). The chain has TRBV5-1 and TRBJ1-3; 7 bases are shared with TRBD1. The DNA of the CDR3 is TGCGCCAGCAGCTTGGAAGGGGGCTCCGGAAACACCATATATTTT. It yields the protein CASSLEGGSGNTIYF.